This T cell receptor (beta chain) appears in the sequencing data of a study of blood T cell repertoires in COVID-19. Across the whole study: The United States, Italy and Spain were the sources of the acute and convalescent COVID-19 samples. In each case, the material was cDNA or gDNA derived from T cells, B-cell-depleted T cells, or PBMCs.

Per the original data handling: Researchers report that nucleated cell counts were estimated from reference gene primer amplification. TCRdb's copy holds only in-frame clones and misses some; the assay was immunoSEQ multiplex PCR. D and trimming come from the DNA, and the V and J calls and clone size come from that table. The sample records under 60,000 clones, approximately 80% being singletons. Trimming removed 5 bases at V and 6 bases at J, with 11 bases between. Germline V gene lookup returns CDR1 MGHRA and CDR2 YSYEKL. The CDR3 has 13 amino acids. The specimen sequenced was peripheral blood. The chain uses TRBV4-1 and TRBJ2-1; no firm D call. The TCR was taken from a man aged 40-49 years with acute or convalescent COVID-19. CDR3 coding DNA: TGCGCCAGCAGCATAAACTTACGCAATGAGCAGTTCTTC. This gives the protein CASSINLRNEQFF.